This T cell receptor beta chain was sequenced during a study of T cells in localized non-small cell lung cancer. Findings and limits, study-wide: The study found T cell clonality highest in uninvolved adjacent lung, above tumor. There was an association of higher blood T cell density with longer overall survival. Because researchers sequenced only one region of the tumor, heterogeneity is still possible.

The V segment lost 2 bases and the J segment 3 bases; nucleotides outside the gene matches: 2. The CDR3 is 15 amino acids. Germline lookup yields CDR1 SGHTA and CDR2 FQGNSA. Here immunoSEQ multiplex PCR was the method, and the copy in TCRdb shows in-frame clones only, minus some. The table records 40,000 or so clones, more than 75% of them present only once. Concerning this clone: Its antigen is as yet unknown.

The receptor's source is a man aged 40-75 years with stage I lung adenocarcinoma. The chain joins TRBV7-2 to TRBJ1-3; the match to TRBD1 covers 9 bases. Sequenced here: peripheral blood, sampled before any cancer treatment. CDR3 sequence: CASSLTGGDGNTIYF. DNA of the CDR3: TGTGCCAGCAGCTTAACAGGGGGCGATGGAAACACCATATATTTT.